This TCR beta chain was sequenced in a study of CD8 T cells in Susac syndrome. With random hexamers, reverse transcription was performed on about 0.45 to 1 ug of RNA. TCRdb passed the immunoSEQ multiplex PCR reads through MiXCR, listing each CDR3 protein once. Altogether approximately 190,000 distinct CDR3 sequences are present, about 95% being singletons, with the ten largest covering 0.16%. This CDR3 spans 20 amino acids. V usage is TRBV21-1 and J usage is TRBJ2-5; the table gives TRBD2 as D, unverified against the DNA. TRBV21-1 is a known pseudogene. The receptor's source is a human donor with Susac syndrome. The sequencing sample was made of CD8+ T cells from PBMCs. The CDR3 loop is CASSKVRPSFQGRGQETQYF. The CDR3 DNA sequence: TGTGCCAGCAGCAAAGTCCGCCCCAGCTTTCAGGGGAGGGGGCAAGAGACCCAGTACTTC.